The source of this T cell receptor (beta chain) is a study of vaccination effects on CD4 cells after COVID-19. This CDR3 contains 14 residues. V was trimmed by 2 bases and J by 5 bases, leaving 10 bases between them. Germline V gene sequence: CDR1 LGHNA, CDR2 YSLEER. Using viral peptide pools, the ViraFEST assay grew out antigen-specific CD4+ T cells prior to sequencing. It was after 10 days of culture that CD4+ T cells were isolated. The healthy vaccine recipients, who had no prior SARS-CoV-2 infection, showed negative nucleocapsid antibodies. A density of about 2.2 million PBMC per well was used; these cells were cultured with 10 IU/ml IL-2 and about 9.5 ug/ml peptides. Replacing half the medium with IL-2 medium was done on days 3 and 7. Study-level points and caveats: Convalescent patients in the study were few, and early post-infection timepoints were absent. From healthy vaccinees, only 1 of 255 vaccine-induced clones also reacted to common cold coronaviruses.

Using immunoSEQ multiplex PCR, the repertoire was profiled, and TCRdb retains in-frame clones only, with some absent. The sample consists of tens of thousands of clones, roughly 78% of them appearing once. This clone showed up just a few times. Antigen: not known. This sample comprised CD4+ T cells from PBMCs cultured with HCoV-OC43 spike peptides, obtained before COVID-19 vaccination. The subset here: HCoV-OC43 spike overlapping peptide pool stimulation. This clonotype was obtained from a human donor who received a COVID-19 vaccine. The chain couples TRBV4-3 to TRBJ1-5; D might be TRBD1 (5 bases). The CDR3 DNA follows: TGCGCCAGCAGCCAACGGGGCGGAGATCAGCCCCAGCATTTT. Translated, it gives CASSQRGGDQPQHF.